This T cell receptor beta chain was found in a study of immune heterogeneity within non-small cell lung tumors. Points from the study as a whole: Tumor sites within a patient were found to share identical dominant CDR3 beta clonotypes, and site-unique high-frequency clones were also present. Largely distinct from one individual patient to the next were the high-frequency T-cell receptor beta clonotypes. A moderate but significant correlation was observed between local T-cell clonality and local tumor mutational burden (R approximately 0.34).

It was with 32 V and 13 J primers that multiplex PCR amplified TCR beta CDR3. TCRdb re-called the multiplex PCR reads through MiXCR, storing one row per CDR3 protein. The sample carries 10,000 to 15,000 distinct CDR3 sequences, 22% recorded once. The germline gives CDR1 KGHSH, CDR2 LQKENI. The length of the CDR3 is 17 residues. J gave up 4 bases and V 5 bases, and 10 bases lay outside the gene matches. This clonotype was seen a few times. Antigen specificity is unknown. Template material comprised bulk tumor genomic DNA at around 600 ng per sample. Several biopsies were collected from each primary tumor during surgery. They were spaced as far apart as possible within the tumor mass. Undergoing curative surgery were patients whose non-small cell lung cancer was untreated and newly diagnosed. Newly diagnosed patients with non-small cell lung cancer who were having surgery with curative intent served as donors.

Sequencing was performed on lung tumor tissue. The genes are TRBV18 and TRBJ2-2, with 10 nucleotides matching TRBD1. This receptor was taken from a man aged 55 to 70 with non-small cell lung cancer. In DNA, the CDR3 is TGTGCCAGCTCATCCCGGGACAGGGGATCGTCCACCGGGGAGCTGTTTTTT. This codes for CASSSRDRGSSTGELFF.